Sequencing of this T cell receptor (beta chain) was carried out in a study of T cell repertoires in cytomegalovirus infection. Whole-study context: Selection of CMV epitopes for the study included recently identified HLA-C-restricted and well-studied HLA-B-restricted ones. Public signatures in TCR beta pointed to CMV infection and matching HLA type.

This clonotype was counted between two and nine times. As yet, its antigen is unknown. Study-wide points: It was HLA-C-restricted CMV-specific TCR beta clonotypes that dominated the response ex vivo. Cumulated frequencies of public TCR beta families served to identify carriers of CMV plus the relevant HLA.

Trimming shortened V by 2 bases and J by 2 bases, and 9 bases separated the two germline ends. Germline V CDR1 and CDR2: SGHTA, FQGTGA. CDR3 length: 14 amino acids. TCRdb fed the reads into MiXCR, producing one record per CDR3 protein. The table records around 800,000 distinct CDR3 sequences, 32% of them present only once. This sequence was found in a human donor in good health (CMV status not recorded). Some clones in this sample may be carry-over from other donors' samples. The chain is built from TRBV7-3 and TRBJ2-5; D is unresolved. Sequencing used cultured CD8+ T cells from PBMCs, obtained from culture after CMV antigen stimulation. The CDR3 sequence: CASSLFVEQETQYF. The CDR3, as DNA: TGTGCCAGCAGCTTATTCGTTGAACAAGAGACCCAGTACTTC.